The 21 T cell receptor beta chains below all came from one sample that was sequenced in a study of T cell clonotyping in hematopoietic cell transplantation. The method was immunoSEQ multiplex PCR; TCRdb's version includes in-frame clones alone and lacks a portion of them. In the table there are tens of thousands of clones, roughly 96% of which are singletons. Source material: peripheral blood mononuclear cells. Receptors were obtained from a young man in good health. Some clones in this sample may be carry-over from other donors' samples.

The chain carries TRBV29-1 and TRBJ2-3; tentative D call: TRBD2 (5 bases). The CDR3 runs to 13 residues. Per the germline V gene, CDR1 is SQVTM and CDR2 is ANQGSEA. Trimming took 2 bases from V and 2 from J, leaving 8 bases between them. CDR3: CSVETRFTDTQYF. The CDR3 DNA follows: TGCAGCGTTGAAACTAGATTCACAGATACGCAGTATTTT.

This clone was counted once. The gene calls are TRBV6-5 and TRBJ1-1, with D tentatively TRBD1 (5 bases). V shed 2 bases and J shed 7 bases, with 8 bases lying between them. Germline CDR1 MNHEY, CDR2 SVGAGI. CDR3 size: 12 residues. The CDR3 nucleotides read TGTGCCAGCAGTTACGGTGGGGGTGAAGCTTTCTTT. Translation: CASSYGGGEAFF.

J is TRBJ2-1 and V is TRBV9; D ambiguous. The CDR3 runs 15 residues. V dropped 0 bases and J dropped 7 bases, with 14 bases sitting between them. In germline, CDR1 is SGDLS, CDR2 YYNGEE. In DNA, the CDR3 is TGTGCCAGCAGCGTAGAAGGTGGTCTCGCTAATGAGCAGTTCTTC. Protein: CASSVEGGLANEQFF.

The V and J genes are TRBV7-2 and TRBJ2-7; no definite D call. CDR1 is SGHTA, CDR2 FQGNSA, per germline. This CDR3 contains 15 residues. Trimming shortened V by 1 base and J by 2 bases, and 12 bases separated the two germline ends. For the CDR3, the DNA is TGTGCCAGCAGCTTAGGGCGACAAGAAACCTACGAGCAGTACTTC. This gives the protein CASSLGRQETYEQYF. Complete variable domain (other parts from reference TRBV7-2 and TRBJ2-7): GAGVSQSPSNKVTEKGKDVELRCDPISGHTALYWYRQSLGQGLEFLIYFQGNSAPDKSGLPSDRFSAERTGGSVSTLTIQRTQQEDSAVYLCASSLGRQETYEQYFGPGTRLTVT.

The chain uses TRBV30 and TRBJ1-2; D remains unclear. Germline V gene lookup returns CDR1 GTSNPN and CDR2 SVGIG (reference sequence). The CDR3 loop spans 15 amino acids. The ends were cut back, 2 bases at V and 6 bases at J, with 19 bases in the middle. CDR3 DNA sequence: TGTGCCTGGAGTCCCGGTGATGGCTTAGGGCATGGCTACACCTTC. Residues: CAWSPGDGLGHGYTF.

The rearrangement links TRBV2 to TRBJ1-1, with 8 bases lining up with TRBD1. The CDR3 is 14 residues long. J gave up 1 base and V 7 bases, and 5 bases lay outside the gene matches. Germline values: CDR1 SNHLY, CDR2 FYNNEI. This CDR3 is CASTQTGANTEAFF. CDR3 nucleotides: TGTGCCAGCACCCAGACAGGGGCGAACACTGAAGCTTTCTTT.

Only one count was recorded for this clone. The chain links TRBV19 to TRBJ1-3, with 9 bases matching TRBD1. The germline gives CDR1 LNHDA, CDR2 SQIVND (reference sequence). This CDR3 is 13 amino acids long. Germline trimming cut 6 bases from V and 6 bases from J; bases unmatched to any gene: 3. Here the CDR3 DNA reads TGTGCCAGTAGGACAGGGGGAGAAAACACCATATATTTT. Translation gives CASRTGGENTIYF.

This chain uses TRBV2 with TRBJ2-5; 7 bases are a match to TRBD2. CDR1 SNHLY and CDR2 FYNNEI come from the germline V gene. The CDR3 covers 17 residues. Germline trimming cut 0 bases from V and 5 bases from J; bases unmatched to any gene: 12. CDR3 in DNA: TGTGCCAGCAGTGAAGCAAAGTTCGGGGGGTGGAGGGAGACCCAGTACTTC. Translating it yields CASSEAKFGGWRETQYF.

The DNA of the CDR3 is TGCGCCAGCAGCCCACGGGACGACTATGGCTACACCTTC. Translated: CASSPRDDYGYTF. V gene TRBV5-1 combines with J gene TRBJ1-2, with D possibly TRBD1 on 5 matching bases. With 4 bases removed from V and 3 bases from J, the gap between germline ends came to 10 bases. Germline CDR1 SGHRS, CDR2 YFSETQ. The CDR3 is 13 amino acids.

The chain employs TRBV27 and TRBJ2-3; D is ambiguous. The CDR3 is 13 amino acids. CDR1 is MNHEY and CDR2 is SMNVEV in the germline V gene (reference sequence). Trimming cost V 8 bases and J 3 bases, with 12 bases left between them. The DNA for the CDR3 is TGTGCCAGCGCCGGCAGGTCTACAGATACGCAGTATTTT. Protein: CASAGRSTDTQYF.

This chain links TRBV7-8 with TRBJ1-5; 10 bases agree with TRBD1. This CDR3 is built from 17 residues. Germline CDR1 and CDR2: SGHVS and FQNEAQ. The ends lost 3 bases at V and 0 bases at J; junction bases unmatched: 5. CDR3 protein: CASSFGTGAGSNQPQHF. The CDR3 nucleotides are TGTGCCAGCAGCTTTGGGACAGGGGCGGGTAGCAATCAGCCCCAGCATTTT.

V usage is TRBV13 and J usage is TRBJ2-4, with D unresolved. V was clipped by 0 bases and J by 3 bases, with 15 bases between them. Germline V gives CDR1 PRHDT, CDR2 FYEKMQ (reference sequence). The CDR3 covers 17 residues. The CDR3 coding sequence is TGTGCCAGCAGCTTAGGCCTCTCAGTGGAACGCAAAAACATTCAGTACTTC. Protein sequence: CASSLGLSVERKNIQYF.

CDR3 coding DNA: TGTGCCAGCACCCCGACAGGGGTCGGGGGTGGCTACACCTTC. Protein product: CASTPTGVGGGYTF. V usage is TRBV25-1 and J usage is TRBJ1-2; TRBD1 matches at 8 bases. The germline gives CDR1 MGHDK, CDR2 SYGVNS. The CDR3 is 14 amino acids. The V gene end was trimmed by 7 bases and the J gene end by 7 bases; junction bases not matched to a gene: 11.

The rearrangement links TRBV29-1 to TRBJ1-1; the match to TRBD1 covers 7 bases. The junction had 4 bases not matched to a gene; V was cut back by 1 base and J by 5 bases. Germline CDR1 and CDR2: SQVTM and ANQGSEA. The CDR3 totals 13 residues. CDR3: CSVEGQGKTEAFF. The CDR3 DNA is TGCAGCGTTGAAGGACAGGGAAAGACTGAAGCTTTCTTT.

The chain links TRBV9 to TRBJ1-2; 7 bases line up with TRBD1. After removal of 0 bases from V and 1 base from J, the junction contained 21 bases not matched to a gene. The germline CDR1 and CDR2 sequences are SGDLS and YYNGEE. CDR3 length: 21 residues. In DNA, the CDR3 is TGTGCCAGCAGCGTAGCCACAACGGGCCAATTACAGGGGTTCCTTAACTATGGCTACACCTTC. Protein sequence: CASSVATTGQLQGFLNYGYTF.

This chain joins TRBV12-1 and TRBJ1-2; TRBD1 was called by the table and not checked on the DNA. TRBV12-1 is noted as a pseudogene. This CDR3 comprises 15 residues. The CDR3 bases are TGTGCCAGCATTACCCTGGACACAGGCCGCTATGGCTACACCTTC. It yields the protein CASITLDTGRYGYTF.

The V and J genes are TRBV7-9 and TRBJ1-1; TRBD1 matches 11 bases. The CDR3 is 14 amino acids. Germline CDR1 and CDR2: SEHNR and FQNEAQ (reference sequence). Unmatched junction bases numbered 6, after V lost 6 bases and J lost 6 bases. CDR3 sequence reads: CASSHRDRGSEAFF. CDR3 in DNA: TGTGCCAGCAGTCACCGGGACAGGGGGTCTGAAGCTTTCTTT.

The chain carries TRBV4-3 and TRBJ2-4; 12 positions match TRBD2. Germline assignment: CDR1 LGHNA and CDR2 YSLEER. J was trimmed by 0 bases and V by 0 bases; bases with no gene match: 12. CDR3 length: 21 amino acids. Written as DNA, the CDR3 is TGCGCCAGCAGCCAAGATAGCCCACGACTAGCGGGAGATGGAGCCAAAAACATTCAGTACTTC. Its translation is CASSQDSPRLAGDGAKNIQYF.

The genes are TRBV6-5 and TRBJ1-1; D is possibly TRBD1 (5 bases). The CDR3 is 15 amino acids. Trimming pared 0 bases from V and 5 bases from J, leaving 13 bases between. CDR1 is MNHEY and CDR2 is SVGAGI in the germline V gene. CDR3 nucleotide sequence: TGTGCCAGCAGTTACTCCGGAGGGGCAGATACTGAAGCTTTCTTT. Its protein is CASSYSGGADTEAFF.

This rearrangement joins TRBV5-1 to TRBJ1-5, with 9 bases that match TRBD1. This CDR3 has 14 residues. V lost 0 bases and J lost 7; bases outside the gene matches: 2. Germline V CDR1 and CDR2: SGHRS, YFSETQ. The CDR3 reads CASSLGQGDQPQHF. The CDR3 nucleotides are TGCGCCAGCAGCTTGGGACAGGGGGACCAGCCCCAGCATTTT.

This clone was seen only once. V is TRBV2 and J is TRBJ2-7, with D tentatively TRBD2 (5 bases). The CDR3 runs 13 residues. The V and J ends lost 6 bases and 3 bases respectively, with 12 bases between them. Germline V gene lookup returns CDR1 SNHLY and CDR2 FYNNEI. This CDR3 reads CASRADGNYEQYF. CDR3 bases: TGTGCCAGCAGGGCAGACGGGAACTACGAGCAGTACTTC.